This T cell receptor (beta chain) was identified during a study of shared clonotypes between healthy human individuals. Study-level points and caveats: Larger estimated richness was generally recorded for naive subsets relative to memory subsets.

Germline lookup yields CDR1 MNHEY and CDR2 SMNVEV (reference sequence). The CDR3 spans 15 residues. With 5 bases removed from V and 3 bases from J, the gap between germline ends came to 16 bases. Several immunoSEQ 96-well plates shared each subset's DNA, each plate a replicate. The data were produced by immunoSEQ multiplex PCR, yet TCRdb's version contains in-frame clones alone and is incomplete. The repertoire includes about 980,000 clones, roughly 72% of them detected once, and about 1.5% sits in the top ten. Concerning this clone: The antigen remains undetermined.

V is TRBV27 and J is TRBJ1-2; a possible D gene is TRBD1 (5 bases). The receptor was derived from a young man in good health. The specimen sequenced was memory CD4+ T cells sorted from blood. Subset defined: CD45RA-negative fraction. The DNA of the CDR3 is TGTGCCAGCAGTCCGGGGGGGTTATACTACTATGGCTACACCTTC. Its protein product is CASSPGGLYYYGYTF.